These 27 T cell receptor beta chains share one sample of origin, sequenced in a study of blood T cells in healthy people across ages. Primers used in a second PCR of about 6 to 11 cycles were a sample-barcoded 5' primer and a J-beta primer mix. One entry per CDR3 protein, called by TCRdb with MiXCR from the 5' RACE reads. Of 800,000 or so distinct CDR3 sequences detected, 20% to 25% appear once; the ten largest clones hold under 4%. The data were also submitted as part of a second study, on T cells of mothers and their children.

The sample consisted of blood. The source of these receptors is a boy between 5 and 17 years old in good health.

As concerns this clonotype: An end of the junction does not agree with germline; a read error may underlie this. J is TRBJ2-7 and V is TRBV28, with 11 bases that match TRBD1. Germline CDR1 is MDHEN and CDR2 is SYDVKM. The CDR3 spans 17 residues. CDR3 nucleotide sequence: TGTGCCAGCAGGGGACAGGGGGTAGGAGTAGCGGATTACGGGCAGTACTTC. Translating it yields CASRGQGVGVADYGQYF.

This clonotype turned up a few times. The chain has TRBV7-8 and TRBJ2-7; TRBD1 aligns across 9 bases. This CDR3 region has 16 residues. J was trimmed by 1 base and V by 4 bases; bases with no gene match: 8. Germline CDR1 SGHVS, CDR2 FQNEAQ. CDR3 sequence: CASSSITGGKSYEQYF. CDR3 DNA: TGTGCCAGCAGCTCAATTACAGGGGGCAAGTCCTACGAGCAGTACTTC. The full variable domain, completed using reference TRBV7-8 and TRBJ2-7, is GAGVSQSPRYKVAKRGQDVALRCDPISGHVSLFWYQQALGQGPEFLTYFQNEAQLDKSGLPSDRFFAERPEGSVSTLKIQRTQQEDSAVYLCASSSITGGKSYEQYFGPGTRLTVT.

The chain joins TRBV15 to TRBJ2-5, with 7 positions matching TRBD1. Germline V gene data show CDR1 as LNHNV and CDR2 as YYDKDF (reference sequence). The length of the CDR3 is 15 residues. After removal of 2 bases from V and 2 bases from J, the junction contained 5 bases not matched to a gene. CDR3 residues: CATSRYTGQQETQYF. CDR3 sequence (DNA): TGTGCCACCAGCAGATATACGGGACAGCAAGAGACCCAGTACTTC.

This clonotype has just a few counts. V and J are TRBV5-5 and TRBJ1-1, with a tentative D call TRBD1 (5 bases). V lost 4 bases to trimming and J lost 1 base, with 11 bases between them. The CDR3 has 14 residues. Germline CDR1 is SGHKS and CDR2 is YYEKEE (reference sequence). CDR3 sequence (DNA): TGTGCCAGCAGCGTGACGAGGGGGAACACTGAAGCTTTCTTT. Translation gives CASSVTRGNTEAFF.

The chain carries TRBV7-8 and TRBJ2-2, with D uncertain. The V and J ends lost 2 bases and 6 bases respectively, with 13 bases between them. Germline V gives CDR1 SGHVS, CDR2 FQNEAQ. CDR3 length equals 15 residues. The CDR3 nucleotides read TGTGCCAGCAGCTTAAAGGGATTATTCGCCGGGGAGCTGTTTTTT. Translated, it gives CASSLKGLFAGELFF. The variable domain in full, completed from reference TRBV7-8 and TRBJ2-2, reads GAGVSQSPRYKVAKRGQDVALRCDPISGHVSLFWYQQALGQGPEFLTYFQNEAQLDKSGLPSDRFFAERPEGSVSTLKIQRTQQEDSAVYLCASSLKGLFAGELFFGEGSRLTVL.

This clonotype has just a few counts. CDR3 protein: CASSEREMSTDTQYF. The CDR3 DNA sequence: TGTGCCAGCAGCGAACGAGAGATGAGCACAGATACGCAGTATTTT. The rearrangement links TRBV12-3 or TRBV12-4 to TRBJ2-3; no definite D call. The CDR3 is made up of 15 amino acids. V lost 6 bases and J 0 bases, leaving 13 bases between the germline ends.

The chain uses TRBV11-2 and TRBJ2-4; TRBD1 matches 11 bases. V dropped 6 bases and J dropped 3; count of bases not matched to a gene: 25. Germline values: CDR1 SGHAT, CDR2 FQNNGV. This CDR3 is 22 amino acids long. CDR3 region: CASSLVALSLGQGASVKNIQYF. Here the CDR3 DNA reads TGTGCCAGCAGTCTAGTTGCTCTCTCTCTTGGACAGGGGGCGTCTGTCAAAAACATTCAGTACTTC.

This clonotype was found a few times. The V and J genes are TRBV20-1 and TRBJ2-5, with D perhaps matching TRBD2 (5 bases). The CDR3 is made up of 13 amino acids. The ends were cut back, 5 bases at V and 1 base at J, with 11 bases in the middle. Germline V gene lookup returns CDR1 DFQATT and CDR2 SNEGSKA (reference sequence). Written as DNA, the CDR3 is TGCAGTGCTCCTACTAGACCCCAAGAGACCCAGTACTTC. This sequence encodes CSAPTRPQETQYF.

The V gene is TRBV29-1, the J gene TRBJ2-1; D is uncertain. The CDR3 length is 14 residues. Between the trimmed V and J ends, which lost 8 bases and 5 bases, there was a span of 19 bases. Germline V gene sequence: CDR1 SQVTM, CDR2 ANQGSEA. CDR3: CSYQDTQNNNEQFF. The CDR3 bases are TGCAGCTACCAAGACACTCAAAATAACAATGAGCAGTTCTTC.

The chain joins TRBV27 to TRBJ2-1, with 10 bases aligning to TRBD2. This CDR3 spans 14 amino acids. Germline V gene data show CDR1 as MNHEY and CDR2 as SMNVEV (reference sequence). The J segment lost 8 bases and the V segment lost 2 bases, leaving 3 bases of the junction unmatched. CDR3 in DNA: TGTGCCAGCAGTTTAAACCTAGCGGGAGATGAGCAGTTCTTC. It specifies CASSLNLAGDEQFF.

This chain uses TRBV5-6 with TRBJ1-4; D is perhaps TRBD1 (6 bases). The CDR3 sequence is 13 residues long. In germline, CDR1 is SGHDT, CDR2 YYEEEE. V lost 4 bases to trimming and J lost 11 bases, with 15 bases between them. The DNA for the CDR3 is TGTGCCAGCAGCCCCGGCCGGGGGCTGAAACTGTTTTTT. Amino acids: CASSPGRGLKLFF.

Only a few counts were recorded for this clonotype. V usage is TRBV29-1 and J usage is TRBJ2-3, with 9 bases identical to TRBD1. The junction had 7 bases not matched to a gene; V was cut back by 6 bases and J by 3 bases. The CDR3 is made up of 14 amino acids. Germline V CDR1 and CDR2: SQVTM, ANQGSEA. The CDR3 is CSVATGGRTDTQYF. CDR3 DNA sequence: TGCAGCGTCGCCACAGGGGGCAGGACAGATACGCAGTATTTT.

This clonotype was detected a few times. V usage is TRBV9 and J usage is TRBJ2-1; D not resolved. The V end was cut by 3 bases, the J end by 1 base, with 11 bases between. The CDR3 contains 15 residues. CDR1 is SGDLS, CDR2 YYNGEE, per germline. The CDR3 DNA reads as TGTGCCAGCAGCGGACGAGGACCATCCTACAATGAGCAGTTCTTC. Encoded protein: CASSGRGPSYNEQFF.

The V and J genes are TRBV6-6 and TRBJ2-6, with D possibly TRBD1 on 6 matching bases. Germline values: CDR1 MNHNY, CDR2 SVGAGI (reference sequence). The CDR3 is 16 residues long. Trimming took off 2 bases at V and 1 base at J, with 9 bases between the two ends. In DNA form, the CDR3 reads TGTGCCAGCAGTTACGAACAGGGATCTGGGGCCAACGTCCTGACTTTC. Its translation: CASSYEQGSGANVLTF.

The gene calls are TRBV28 and TRBJ2-3; 11 bases agree with TRBD2. Germline trimming cut 2 bases from V and 4 bases from J; bases unmatched to any gene: 2. From germline, CDR1 is MDHEN and CDR2 SYDVKM. The CDR3 has 15 amino acids. This CDR3 is CASSLQLAGADTQYF. The CDR3 nucleotides are TGTGCCAGCAGTTTACAACTAGCGGGAGCAGATACGCAGTATTTT.

This clonotype was seen more than once but under ten times. V gene TRBV6-2 or TRBV6-3 combines with J gene TRBJ2-6; 9 positions match TRBD1. Per germline, CDR1 MNHEY and CDR2 SVGEGT. This CDR3 has 18 residues. J was trimmed by 0 bases and V by 5 bases; bases with no gene match: 8. The CDR3 protein is CASSTQGTGYSGANVLTF. In DNA, the CDR3 is TGTGCCAGCAGTACACAGGGGACAGGGTACTCTGGGGCCAACGTCCTGACTTTC.

V usage is TRBV28 and J usage is TRBJ2-7; tentatively, D is TRBD2 (6 bases). Trimming cost V 2 bases and J 2 bases, with 16 bases left between them. CDR1 and CDR2 from the germline V gene are MDHEN and SYDVKM. CDR3 length equals 16 residues. The CDR3 nucleotides read TGTGCCAGCAGTTTAGGTTTCCGGGAGCGAGCCTACGAGCAGTACTTC. As protein: CASSLGFRERAYEQYF. The full variable domain, completed using reference TRBV28 and TRBJ2-7, is DVKVTQSSRYLVKRTGEKVFLECVQDMDHENMFWYRQDPGLGLRLIYFSYDVKMKEKGDIPEGYSVSREKKERFSLILESASTNQTSMYLCASSLGFRERAYEQYFGPGTRLTVT.

This clonotype was seen only once. The V call is TRBV2, the J call TRBJ1-2; D unresolved. V shed 8 bases and J shed 4 bases, with 20 bases lying between them. CDR1 SNHLY and CDR2 FYNNEI come from the germline V gene. This CDR3 has 15 amino acids. The DNA of the CDR3 is TGTGCCAGCGTCCCGCGGGTCGACAAATTCTATGGCTACACCTTC. Its protein product is CASVPRVDKFYGYTF.

The chain has TRBV29-1 and TRBJ2-2; D is unresolved. The V gene lost 2 bases and the J gene lost 2 bases, with 12 bases spanning the gap. Germline assignment: CDR1 SQVTM and CDR2 ANQGSEA. The CDR3 runs to 15 residues. Written as DNA, the CDR3 is TGCAGCGTTGAACTCGCCCACACCAACACCGGGGAGCTGTTTTTT. Translating gives CSVELAHTNTGELFF.

The genes are TRBV28 and TRBJ2-7; D ambiguous. With 6 bases removed from V and 5 bases from J, the gap between germline ends came to 14 bases. The CDR3 extends over 13 amino acids. The germline V gene has CDR1 MDHEN and CDR2 SYDVKM. CDR3 amino acids: CASRPDVADEQYF. CDR3 bases: TGTGCCAGCAGACCGGACGTGGCCGACGAGCAGTACTTC.

The rearrangement links TRBV7-9 to TRBJ2-7; D possibly corresponds to TRBD1 (6 bases). This CDR3 has 18 amino acids. Trimming stripped 5 bases from V and 3 bases from J, with 26 bases between. Germline V gives CDR1 SEHNR, CDR2 FQNEAQ (reference sequence). CDR3 sequence (DNA): TGTGCCAGCAGCCCCCATCCCAGGACAGTCGGCCCTTACTACGAGCAGTACTTC. This encodes CASSPHPRTVGPYYEQYF.

The rearrangement links TRBV6-2 or TRBV6-3 to TRBJ2-7, with a weak D call TRBD2 (5 bases). There are 16 residues in the CDR3. V was cut by 2 bases and J by 2 bases, with 16 bases left in between. CDR1 is MNHEY and CDR2 is SVGEGT in the germline V gene. The CDR3 loop is CASSYSTRRVAYEQYF. The CDR3 nucleotides are TGTGCCAGCAGTTACAGTACTAGAAGGGTGGCCTACGAGCAGTACTTC.

V and J are TRBV28 and TRBJ1-1; D might be TRBD1 (5 bases). CDR3 length: 13 amino acids. The germline V and J ends were trimmed by 7 bases and 5 bases, with 14 bases remaining between them. CDR1 is MDHEN and CDR2 is SYDVKM in the germline V gene. This CDR3 reads CASKVGRGTEAFF. CDR3 nucleotides: TGTGCCAGCAAGGTGGGGCGTGGGACTGAAGCTTTCTTT.

The genes are TRBV9 and TRBJ2-7; D is unresolved. V was trimmed by 0 bases and J by 2 bases, leaving 9 bases between them. The CDR3 contains 14 residues. The V gene's germline CDR1 is SGDLS and CDR2 YYNGEE. The CDR3 coding sequence is TGTGCCAGCAGCGTAGGCGGCTGGACCTACGAGCAGTACTTC. It yields the protein CASSVGGWTYEQYF.

V is TRBV7-3 and J is TRBJ2-3; 9 bases agree with TRBD2. CDR1 and CDR2 (germline): SGHTA, FQGTGA. Trimming took 4 bases from V and 0 from J; bases not matched to a gene: 5. The CDR3 has 16 amino acids. The CDR3 DNA follows: TGTGCCAGCAGCTATGATAGCGGGGGAAGCACAGATACGCAGTATTTT. This sequence encodes CASSYDSGGSTDTQYF.

In its sample, this clonotype was seen a few times. The chain employs TRBV7-8 and TRBJ2-1; 9 nucleotides align to TRBD1. Germline V CDR1 and CDR2: SGHVS, FQNEAQ. With 5 bases clipped from V and 6 bases from J, the junction kept 8 bases outside the gene matches. The CDR3 is made up of 15 amino acids. The CDR3 loop is CASSRDRVAGNEQFF. As DNA, the CDR3 is TGTGCCAGCAGCAGGGACAGGGTGGCCGGCAATGAGCAGTTCTTC.

V and J are TRBV7-2 and TRBJ2-1, with 11 bases aligning to TRBD2. This CDR3 is built from 16 residues. The germline V gene encodes CDR1 SGHTA and CDR2 FQGNSA. J was trimmed by 8 bases and V by 1 base; bases with no gene match: 7. CDR3 DNA sequence: TGTGCCAGCAGCTTAGAAGTAGCGGGAGGGTTAGATGAGCAGTTCTTC. Amino acid sequence: CASSLEVAGGLDEQFF.